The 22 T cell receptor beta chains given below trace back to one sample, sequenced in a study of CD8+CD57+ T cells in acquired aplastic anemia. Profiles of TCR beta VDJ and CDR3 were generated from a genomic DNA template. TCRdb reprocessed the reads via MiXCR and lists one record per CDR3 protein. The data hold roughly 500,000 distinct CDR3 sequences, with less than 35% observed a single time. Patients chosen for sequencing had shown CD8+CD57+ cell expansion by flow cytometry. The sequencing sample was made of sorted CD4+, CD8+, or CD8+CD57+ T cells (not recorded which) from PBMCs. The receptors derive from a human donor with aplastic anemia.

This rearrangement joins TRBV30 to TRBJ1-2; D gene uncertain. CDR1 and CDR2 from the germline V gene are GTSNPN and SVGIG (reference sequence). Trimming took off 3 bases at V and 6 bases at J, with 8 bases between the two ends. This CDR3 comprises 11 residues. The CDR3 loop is CAWRYGDGYTF. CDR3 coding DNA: TGTGCCTGGAGATATGGCGATGGCTACACCTTC.

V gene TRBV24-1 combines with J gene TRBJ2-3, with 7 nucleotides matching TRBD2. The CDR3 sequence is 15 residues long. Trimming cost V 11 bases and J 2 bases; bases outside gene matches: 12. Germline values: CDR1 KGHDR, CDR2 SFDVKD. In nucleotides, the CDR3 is TGTGCCAGCTCACCTGTAGCGGGCGTCACAGATACGCAGTATTTT. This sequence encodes CASSPVAGVTDTQYF.

The CDR3 sequence is CSVATGTGLGNQPQHF. The CDR3 DNA sequence: TGCAGCGTCGCGACCGGGACTGGTTTGGGCAATCAGCCCCAGCATTTT. The V and J genes are TRBV29-1 and TRBJ1-5; tentatively, D is TRBD1 (5 bases). CDR3 length: 16 residues. CDR1 and CDR2 from the germline V gene are SQVTM and ANQGSEA. The ends were cut back, 6 bases at V and 2 bases at J, with 20 bases in the middle.

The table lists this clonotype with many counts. The CDR3 sequence: CATSESYSNQPQHF. Written as DNA, the CDR3 is TGTGCCACCAGTGAGTCGTATAGCAATCAGCCCCAGCATTTT. The chain uses TRBV24-1 and TRBJ1-5; D is undetermined. Trimming removed 4 bases at V and 0 bases at J, with 6 bases between. CDR1 and CDR2 (germline): KGHDR, SFDVKD. The CDR3 runs to 14 residues.

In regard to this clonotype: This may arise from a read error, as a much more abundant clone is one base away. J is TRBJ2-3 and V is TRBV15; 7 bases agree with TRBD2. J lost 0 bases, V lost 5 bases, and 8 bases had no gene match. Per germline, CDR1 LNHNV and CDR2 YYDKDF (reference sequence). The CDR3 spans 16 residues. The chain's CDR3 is CATSGGSGPSTDTQYF. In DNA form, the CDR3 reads TGTGCCACCAGCGGAGGTAGCGGGCCGAGCACAGATACGCAGTATTTT.

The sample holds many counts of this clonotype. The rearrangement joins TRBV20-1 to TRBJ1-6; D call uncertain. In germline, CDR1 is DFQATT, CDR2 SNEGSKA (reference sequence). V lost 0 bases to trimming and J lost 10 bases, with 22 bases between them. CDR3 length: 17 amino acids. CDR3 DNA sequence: TGCAGTGCTAGAGATCTTAGGACCGAGGGCGGGTTCTCACCCCTCCACTTT. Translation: CSARDLRTEGGFSPLHF.

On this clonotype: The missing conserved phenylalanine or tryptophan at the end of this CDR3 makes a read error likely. CDR3 bases: TGTGCCAGCAGAACTAGCGGCACCGGGGAGCTGTTTTTG. Its translation is CASRTSGTGELFL. The rearrangement joins TRBV7-9 to TRBJ2-2, with 8 bases that match TRBD2. In germline, CDR1 is SEHNR, CDR2 FQNEAQ (reference sequence). V gave up 6 bases and J gave up 4 bases; unmatched junction bases: 1. The CDR3 sequence is 13 residues long.

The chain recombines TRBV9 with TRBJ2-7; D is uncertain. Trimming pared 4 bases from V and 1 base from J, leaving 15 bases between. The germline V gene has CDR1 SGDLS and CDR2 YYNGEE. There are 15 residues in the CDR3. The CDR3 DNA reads TGTGCCAGCAGCTTAGATAGACGGCCGTCCTACGAGCAGTACTTC. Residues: CASSLDRRPSYEQYF.

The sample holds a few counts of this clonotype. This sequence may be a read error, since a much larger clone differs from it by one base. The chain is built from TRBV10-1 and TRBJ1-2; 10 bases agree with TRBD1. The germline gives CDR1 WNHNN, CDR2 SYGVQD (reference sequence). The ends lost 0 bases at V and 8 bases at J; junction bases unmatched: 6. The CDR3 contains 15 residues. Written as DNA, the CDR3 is TGCGCCAGCAGTGAGTCTAGGACAGGGGGAGAGGGCTACACCTTC. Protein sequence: CASSESRTGGEGYTF.

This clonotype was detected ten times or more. The CDR3 loop is CASSLARMGGYTF. The CDR3 region has the DNA TGTGCCAGCAGTTTAGCGCGAATGGGTGGCTACACCTTC. This sequence joins TRBV12-3 or TRBV12-4 and TRBJ1-2; no clear D. V was cut by 0 bases and J by 7 bases, with 9 bases left in between. The CDR3 is made up of 13 amino acids.

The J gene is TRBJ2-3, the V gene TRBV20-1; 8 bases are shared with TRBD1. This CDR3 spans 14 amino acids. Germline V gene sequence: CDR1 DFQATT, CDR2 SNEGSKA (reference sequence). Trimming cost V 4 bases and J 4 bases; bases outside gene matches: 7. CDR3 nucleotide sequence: TGCAGTGCTAAAAACCAGGGGGCTGCAGATACGCAGTATTTT. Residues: CSAKNQGAADTQYF.

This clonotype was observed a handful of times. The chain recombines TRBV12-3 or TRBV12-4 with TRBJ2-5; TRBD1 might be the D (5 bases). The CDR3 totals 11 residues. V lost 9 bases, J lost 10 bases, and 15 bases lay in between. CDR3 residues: CARIDRVGQYF. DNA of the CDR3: TGTGCCAGGATCGACAGAGTCGGCCAGTACTTC.

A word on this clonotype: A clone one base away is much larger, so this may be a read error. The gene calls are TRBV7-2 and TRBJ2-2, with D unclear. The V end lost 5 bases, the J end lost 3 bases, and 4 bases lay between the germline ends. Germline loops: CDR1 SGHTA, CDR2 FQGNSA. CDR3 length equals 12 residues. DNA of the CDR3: TGTGCCAGCAGCAGGGACACCGGGGAGCTGTTTTTT. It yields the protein CASSRDTGELFF. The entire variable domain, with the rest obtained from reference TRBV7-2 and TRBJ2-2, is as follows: GAGVSQSPSNKVTEKGKDVELRCDPISGHTALYWYRQSLGQGLEFLIYFQGNSAPDKSGLPSDRFSAERTGGSVSTLTIQRTQQEDSAVYLCASSRDTGELFFGEGSRLTVL.

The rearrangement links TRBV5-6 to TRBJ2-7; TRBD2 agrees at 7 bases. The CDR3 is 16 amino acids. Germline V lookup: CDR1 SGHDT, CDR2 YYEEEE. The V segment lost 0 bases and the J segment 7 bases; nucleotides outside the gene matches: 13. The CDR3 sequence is CASSLDSGTQKREQYF. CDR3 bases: TGTGCCAGCAGCTTGGACAGCGGGACCCAAAAGAGAGAGCAGTACTTC.

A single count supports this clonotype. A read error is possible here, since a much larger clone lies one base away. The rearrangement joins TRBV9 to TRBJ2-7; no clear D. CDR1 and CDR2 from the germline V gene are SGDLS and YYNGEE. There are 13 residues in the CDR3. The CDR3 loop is CASSDGRTYEQCF. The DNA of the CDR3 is TGTGCCAGCAGCGACGGACGGACCTACGAGCAGTGCTTC.

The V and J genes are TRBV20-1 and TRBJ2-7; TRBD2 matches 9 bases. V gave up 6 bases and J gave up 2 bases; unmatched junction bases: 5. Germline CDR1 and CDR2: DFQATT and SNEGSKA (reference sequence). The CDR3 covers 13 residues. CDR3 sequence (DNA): TGCAGTGCAGAGGGCGGGGGGGCCTACGAGCAGTACTTC. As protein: CSAEGGGAYEQYF.

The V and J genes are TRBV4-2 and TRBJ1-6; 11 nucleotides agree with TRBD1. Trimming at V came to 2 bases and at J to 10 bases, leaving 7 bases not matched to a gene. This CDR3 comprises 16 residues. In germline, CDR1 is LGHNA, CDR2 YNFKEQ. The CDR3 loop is CASSQKKDRGQSPLHF. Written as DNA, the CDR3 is TGTGCCAGCAGCCAAAAAAAGGACAGGGGGCAGTCACCCCTCCACTTT.

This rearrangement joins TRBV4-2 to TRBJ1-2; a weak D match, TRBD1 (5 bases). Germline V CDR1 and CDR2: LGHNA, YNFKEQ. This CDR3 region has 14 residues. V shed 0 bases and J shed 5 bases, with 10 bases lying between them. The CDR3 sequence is CASSQEGVTYGYTF. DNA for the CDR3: TGTGCCAGCAGCCAAGAGGGGGTAACTTATGGCTACACCTTC.

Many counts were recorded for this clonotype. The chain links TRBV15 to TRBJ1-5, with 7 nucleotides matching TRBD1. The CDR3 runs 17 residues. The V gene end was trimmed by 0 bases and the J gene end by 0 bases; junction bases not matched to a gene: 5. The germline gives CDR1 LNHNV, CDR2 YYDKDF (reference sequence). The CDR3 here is CATSRERDRHSNQPQHF. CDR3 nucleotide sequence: TGTGCCACCAGCAGAGAGAGGGACAGACATAGCAATCAGCCCCAGCATTTT.

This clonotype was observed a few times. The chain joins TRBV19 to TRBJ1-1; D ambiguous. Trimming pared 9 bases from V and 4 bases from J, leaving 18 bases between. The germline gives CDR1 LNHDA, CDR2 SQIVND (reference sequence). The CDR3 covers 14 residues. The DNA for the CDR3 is TGTGCCAGCAGCTTCGGGGATGCGAGCACTGAAGCTTTCTTT. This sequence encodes CASSFGDASTEAFF. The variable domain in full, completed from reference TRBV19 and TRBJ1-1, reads DGGITQSPKYLFRKEGQNVTLSCEQNLNHDAMYWYRQDPGQGLRLIYYSQIVNDFQKGDIAEGYSVSREKKESFPLTVTSAQKNPTAFYLCASSFGDASTEAFFGQGTRLTVV.

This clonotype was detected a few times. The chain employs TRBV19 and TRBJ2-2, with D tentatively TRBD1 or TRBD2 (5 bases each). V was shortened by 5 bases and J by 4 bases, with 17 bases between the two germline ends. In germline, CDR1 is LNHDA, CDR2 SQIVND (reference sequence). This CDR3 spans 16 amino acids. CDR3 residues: CASSFKPGPFTGELFF. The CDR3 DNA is TGTGCCAGTAGTTTTAAACCGGGACCGTTCACCGGGGAGCTGTTTTTT. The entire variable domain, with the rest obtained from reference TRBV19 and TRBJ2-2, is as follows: DGGITQSPKYLFRKEGQNVTLSCEQNLNHDAMYWYRQDPGQGLRLIYYSQIVNDFQKGDIAEGYSVSREKKESFPLTVTSAQKNPTAFYLCASSFKPGPFTGELFFGEGSRLTVL.

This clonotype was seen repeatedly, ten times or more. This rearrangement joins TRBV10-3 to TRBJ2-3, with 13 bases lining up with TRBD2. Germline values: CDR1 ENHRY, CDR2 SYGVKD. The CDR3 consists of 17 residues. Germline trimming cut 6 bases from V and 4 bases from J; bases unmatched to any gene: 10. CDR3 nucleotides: TGTGCCATCAGACCTCAATTACTAGCGGGGGGGCCAGATACGCAGTATTTT. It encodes CAIRPQLLAGGPDTQYF.